The 6 T cell receptor beta chains given below trace back to one sample, sequenced in a study of T cells in Graves' hyperthyroidism and ophthalmopathy. Researchers took RNA transcripts and amplified the TCR beta CDR3 regions from them. Carried out on the TCR CDR3, a first-round RT-PCR used the HTBI primer set. Via MiXCR, TCRdb re-called the multiplex PCR reads, giving one row per CDR3 protein. The top ten clones hold around 67% of a sample with about 400,000 distinct CDR3 sequences, 20% to 25% of them seen once. Sequencing input: blood. All receptors derive from a man in his forties or fifties with Graves' hyperthyroidism.

This clonotype was seen ten or more times. The chain couples TRBV11-2 to TRBJ2-1; a weak D match, TRBD2 (5 bases). This CDR3 region has 14 residues. Trimming removed 4 bases from V and 4 bases from J, with 11 bases in between. The V gene's germline CDR1 is SGHAT and CDR2 FQNNGV. CDR3 protein: CASSSPRGYNEQFF. CDR3 DNA sequence: TGTGCCAGCAGCTCCCCCCGGGGTTACAATGAGCAGTTCTTC.

This clonotype was observed a handful of times. V and J are TRBV15 and TRBJ2-3, with D perhaps matching TRBD1 (5 bases). Germline-derived CDR1 and CDR2 are LNHNV and YYDKDF (reference sequence). There are 14 residues in the CDR3. V shed 5 bases and J shed 2 bases, with 11 bases lying between them. The CDR3 DNA is TGTGCCACCAGCGGGGCCCACCCCACAGATACGCAGTATTTT. Its protein is CATSGAHPTDTQYF.

In this sample, this clonotype turned up a few times. The chain has TRBV24-1 and TRBJ2-1; the match to TRBD2 covers 9 bases. CDR3 size: 16 residues. The germline gives CDR1 KGHDR, CDR2 SFDVKD. Trimming removed 3 bases from V and 5 bases from J; junction bases left unmatched: 7. This CDR3 is CATSDPGLANHNEQFF. Written as DNA, the CDR3 is TGTGCCACCAGTGATCCGGGACTAGCAAACCACAATGAGCAGTTCTTC.

This clonotype occurred a few times. This chain links TRBV27 with TRBJ2-7; D is unresolved. V shed 3 bases and J shed 2 bases, with 11 bases lying between them. From germline, CDR1 is MNHEY and CDR2 SMNVEV (reference sequence). This CDR3 has 14 amino acids. CDR3 nucleotide sequence: TGTGCCAGCAGTTTGATAGTCGGTGCCTACGAGCAGTACTTC. Amino acids: CASSLIVGAYEQYF.

About this clonotype: This may come from a read error, since a much larger clone is one base off. The chain uses TRBV11-1 and TRBJ2-7; weak D call: TRBD2 (5 bases). In germline, CDR1 is SGHAT, CDR2 FQDESV (reference sequence). Trimming took 5 bases from V and 3 from J, leaving 14 bases between them. This CDR3 spans 14 amino acids. The chain's CDR3 is CASSLSGTLYEQYF. DNA of the CDR3: TGTGCCAGCAGCCTCAGCGGTACCCTCTACGAGCAGTACTTC.

This chain joins TRBV19 and TRBJ2-2; D remains unclear. The CDR3 is made up of 14 amino acids. The germline V and J ends were trimmed by 6 bases and 3 bases, with 11 bases remaining between them. In germline, CDR1 is LNHDA, CDR2 SQIVND (reference sequence). CDR3 amino acids: CASRNQRYTGELFF. The CDR3 nucleotides read TGTGCCAGTAGAAACCAGAGATACACCGGGGAGCTGTTTTTT.